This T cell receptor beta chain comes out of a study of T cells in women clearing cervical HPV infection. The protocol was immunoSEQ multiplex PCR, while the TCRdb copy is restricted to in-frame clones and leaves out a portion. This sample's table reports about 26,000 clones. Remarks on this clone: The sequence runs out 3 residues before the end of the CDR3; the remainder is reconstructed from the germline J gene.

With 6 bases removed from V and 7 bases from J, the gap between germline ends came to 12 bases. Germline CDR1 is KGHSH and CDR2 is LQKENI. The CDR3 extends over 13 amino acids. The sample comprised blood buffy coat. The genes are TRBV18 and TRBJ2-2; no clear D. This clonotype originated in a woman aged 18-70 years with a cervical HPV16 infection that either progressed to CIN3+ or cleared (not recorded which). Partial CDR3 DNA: TGTGCCAGCTCCGACCAGGATAACGGGGAG. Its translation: CASSDQDNGE. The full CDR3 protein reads CASSDQDNGELFF.